This T cell receptor beta chain was sequenced during a study of OX40 agonist ivuxolimab in advanced cancers. The data were produced by immunoSEQ multiplex PCR, yet TCRdb's version contains in-frame clones alone and is incomplete. The profile shows tens of thousands of clones, approximately 94% of them singletons. A word on this clone: Germline is not matched at one junction end, which may reflect a read error.

This receptor was obtained from an adult with an advanced solid tumor such as melanoma, head and neck, liver or kidney cancer. This material consisted of CD4+ or CD8+ T cells sorted from blood, taken in a trial of the OX40 agonist ivuxolimab.

The chain's CDR3 is CASSQAPQLSF. The DNA for the CDR3 is TGTGCCAGCAGCCAAGCCCCACAACTTTCCTTC. The V and J genes are TRBV14 and TRBJ1-2, with no clear D. Germline lookup yields CDR1 SGHDN and CDR2 FVKESK. The CDR3 extends over 11 amino acids.